This TCR beta chain derives from a study of blood T cell repertoires in COVID-19. On the study more broadly: Acute and convalescent COVID-19 samples came from the United States, Italy and Spain. In each case, the material was cDNA or gDNA derived from T cells, B-cell-depleted T cells, or PBMCs.

V was shortened by 0 bases and J by 3 bases, with 9 bases between the two germline ends. Germline CDR1 SGDLS, CDR2 YYNGEE. CDR3 length: 14 residues. In the original processing: Reference gene primer amplification in the assay estimated nucleated cell counts. The method was immunoSEQ multiplex PCR; TCRdb's version includes in-frame clones alone and lacks a portion of them. That table is the source of V, J and clone size, and D and trimming were worked out from the DNA. The data hold about 140,000 clones, with 80% to 85% observed a single time. The gene calls are TRBV9 and TRBJ1-1; unclear D gene. The receptor comes from a human donor in a cohort sampled during active COVID-19. The material sequenced was peripheral blood. CDR3 in DNA: TGTGCCAGCAGCGTAGAAGGCGGCTACACTGAAGCTTTCTTT. Protein product: CASSVEGGYTEAFF.